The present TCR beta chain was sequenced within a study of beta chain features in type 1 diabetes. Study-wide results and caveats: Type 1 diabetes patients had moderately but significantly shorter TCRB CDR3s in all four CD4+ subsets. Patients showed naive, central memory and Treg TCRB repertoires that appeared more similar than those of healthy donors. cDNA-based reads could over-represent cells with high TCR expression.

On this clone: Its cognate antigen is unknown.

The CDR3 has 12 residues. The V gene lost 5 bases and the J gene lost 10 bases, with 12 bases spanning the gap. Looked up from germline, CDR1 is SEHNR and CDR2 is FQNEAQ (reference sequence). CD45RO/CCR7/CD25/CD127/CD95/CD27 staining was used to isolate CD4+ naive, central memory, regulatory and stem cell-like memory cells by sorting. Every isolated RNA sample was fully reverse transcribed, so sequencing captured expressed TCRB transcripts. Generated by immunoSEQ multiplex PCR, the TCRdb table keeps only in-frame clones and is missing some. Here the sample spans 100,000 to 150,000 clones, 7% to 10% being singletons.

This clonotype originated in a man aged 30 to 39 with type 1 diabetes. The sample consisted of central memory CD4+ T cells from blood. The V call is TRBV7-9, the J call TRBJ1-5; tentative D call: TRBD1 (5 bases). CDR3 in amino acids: CASSRGVDPQHF. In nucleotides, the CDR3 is TGTGCCAGCAGCCGGGGGGTTGATCCCCAGCATTTT. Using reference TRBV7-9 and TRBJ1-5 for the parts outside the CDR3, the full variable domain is DTGVSQNPRHKITKRGQNVTFRCDPISEHNRLYWYRQTLGQGPEFLTYFQNEAQLEKSRLLSDRFSAERPKGSFSTLEIQRTEQGDSAMYLCASSRGVDPQHFGDGTRLSIL.